The subject of this entry is one T cell receptor (beta chain). The antigen this receptor binds is unknown. Per-nucleotide qualities are absent, and no much larger clonotype sits a single base away. Germline trimming: 7 bases from V, 5 bases from J; junction bases outside gene matches: 8. CDR1 and CDR2 were assigned from the germline V gene as MDHEN and SYDVKM. The CDR3 has 15 amino acids, counting the end cysteine and phenylalanine. The kept DNA is CDR3 alone, 45 bases in frame from the first base. The source of the sample is a study of T cell changes during pregnancy in multiple sclerosis (dated by TCRdb to the late 2010s). At the level of the whole study: In women with multiple sclerosis, the researchers looked at how the T cell repertoire shifted as pregnancy progressed.

To prepare the library, the immunoSEQ multiplex PCR assay was applied. TCRdb took this table from immuneACCESS and kept in-frame rearrangements with V and J called. Such tables lack part of the clones; where checked against another copy, unresolved V genes explain under half of the gap, and the rest is unexplained. The sample includes over 45,000 clones, with 92% observed a single time. The ten largest clones capture roughly 0.2% of the sample. This TCR was recovered from a female donor with multiple sclerosis, enrolled in a pregnancy study. This receptor chain uses TRBV28 and TRBJ1-4; TRBD1 lines up with 9 middle nucleotides. The sequencing used CD4+ T cells from peripheral blood mononuclear cells, collected in the second trimester of pregnancy. The CDR3 protein sequence reads: CASTSGTGRNEKLFF. The bases are TGTGCCAGCACTTCCGGGACAGGGAGGAATGAAAAACTGTTTTTT.